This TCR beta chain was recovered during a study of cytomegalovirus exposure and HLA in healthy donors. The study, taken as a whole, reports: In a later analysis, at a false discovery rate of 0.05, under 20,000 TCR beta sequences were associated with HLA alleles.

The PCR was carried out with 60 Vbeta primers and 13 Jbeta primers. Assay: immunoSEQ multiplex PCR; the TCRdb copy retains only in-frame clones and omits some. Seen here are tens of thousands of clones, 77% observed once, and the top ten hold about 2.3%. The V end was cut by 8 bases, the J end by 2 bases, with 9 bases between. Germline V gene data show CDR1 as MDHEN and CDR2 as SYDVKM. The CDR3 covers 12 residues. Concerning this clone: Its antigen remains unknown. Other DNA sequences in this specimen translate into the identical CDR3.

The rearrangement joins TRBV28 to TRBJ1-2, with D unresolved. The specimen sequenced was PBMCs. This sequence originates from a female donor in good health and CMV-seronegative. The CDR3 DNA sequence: TGTGCCAGCGGCGGGAGCAACTATGGCTACACCTTC. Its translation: CASGGSNYGYTF.